Included here is one T cell receptor (beta chain) sequence, with context. In the original analysis: Reference gene primer amplification yielded estimated nucleated cell counts. Clones were sequenced by immunoSEQ multiplex PCR, and TCRdb holds only the in-frame ones, with some missing. V, J and clone size were drawn from that table, and D and trimming were deduced from the DNA. Found here are under 200,000 clones, approximately 86% of them singletons; the top ten hold around 0.63%. The source of the sample is a study of blood T cell repertoires in COVID-19. Study as a whole: Material from acute and convalescent COVID-19 was sourced from the United States, Italy and Spain. From T cells, B-cell-depleted T cells, or PBMCs came the material, which was cDNA or gDNA.

There are 15 residues in the CDR3. Germline trimming cut 6 bases from V and 6 bases from J; bases unmatched to any gene: 8. Germline lookup yields CDR1 ENHRY and CDR2 SYGVKD. Followed over time, Seattle patients had been enrolled while infection was active. This chain uses TRBV10-3 with TRBJ1-5; 10 nucleotides line up with TRBD1. The clonotype comes from a man in his sixties with COVID-19, enrolled during active disease. The sequenced sample consisted of peripheral blood. DNA of the CDR3: TGTGCCATCAGCCGTGGACAGGGGGGTAGTCAGCCCCAGCATTTT. As protein: CAISRGQGGSQPQHF.